These 5 T cell receptor beta chains were all obtained from the same sample, sequenced in a study of cytomegalovirus exposure and HLA in healthy donors. The PCR had 60 Vbeta and 13 Jbeta primers. TCRdb's table, derived via immunoSEQ multiplex PCR, lists solely in-frame clones and lacks some. Here the sample spans about 190,000 clones, around 67% being singletons. Sequencing input: PBMCs. The origin of the receptors is a woman aged 25 to 45 in good health and CMV-seropositive.

V usage is TRBV6-1 and J usage is TRBJ1-1, with D unresolved. Trimming took off 11 bases at V and 2 bases at J, with 15 bases between the two ends. This CDR3 is 13 amino acids long. Germline loops: CDR1 MNHNS, CDR2 SASEGT. CDR3: CAAKTTLNTEAFF. DNA for the CDR3: TGTGCCGCAAAAACGACACTCAACACTGAAGCTTTCTTT.

J is TRBJ2-7 and V is TRBV4-1; 9 nucleotides agree with TRBD1. The CDR3 runs to 15 residues. The trim removed 0 bases at V and 4 bases at J, leaving 4 bases unmatched. In germline, CDR1 is MGHRA, CDR2 YSYEKL. DNA for the CDR3: TGCGCCAGCAGCCAAGAAGGGACAGGGAATTACGAGCAGTACTTC. It encodes CASSQEGTGNYEQYF.

The chain uses TRBV28 and TRBJ1-5; TRBD1 might be the D (6 bases). CDR3 size: 15 residues. The V end lost 4 bases, the J end lost 0 bases, and 10 bases lay between the germline ends. Germline assignment: CDR1 MDHEN and CDR2 SYDVKM. Here the CDR3 reads CASSSGQHSNQPQHF. Here the CDR3 DNA reads TGTGCCAGCAGTTCCGGACAGCATAGCAATCAGCCCCAGCATTTT. The whole variable domain, filled in from reference TRBV28 and TRBJ1-5, reads DVKVTQSSRYLVKRTGEKVFLECVQDMDHENMFWYRQDPGLGLRLIYFSYDVKMKEKGDIPEGYSVSREKKERFSLILESASTNQTSMYLCASSSGQHSNQPQHFGDGTRLSIL.

The J gene is TRBJ1-3, the V gene TRBV28, with TRBD1 identical over 9 bases. CDR3 length: 17 residues. CDR1 MDHEN and CDR2 SYDVKM come from the germline V gene. V trimming: 7 bases; J trimming: 0 bases; junction bases outside the gene matches: 10. DNA of the CDR3: TGTGCCAGCACCCCACCGGGACAGGGTTACTCTGGAAACACCATATATTTT. It yields the protein CASTPPGQGYSGNTIYF.

V usage is TRBV9 and J usage is TRBJ1-2, with 8 bases lining up with TRBD1. Germline assignment: CDR1 SGDLS and CDR2 YYNGEE. Germline trimming cut 3 bases from V and 8 bases from J; bases unmatched to any gene: 0. This CDR3 spans 11 amino acids. The CDR3 nucleotides are TGTGCCAGCAGCGGGACAGGGGGCTACACCTTC. Translating it yields CASSGTGGYTF.